A selection of T cell receptor beta chains follows, all from one sample in a study of shared clonotypes between healthy human individuals. The repertoire was sequenced with immunoSEQ multiplex PCR; TCRdb's copy has only in-frame clones and lacks some. The data hold around 500,000 clones, with around three quarters observed a single time. Sample: PBMCs. The receptors were sampled from a woman aged 40 to 50 in good health. Some clones in this sample may be carry-over from other donors' samples. The CDR3 runs from the conserved cysteine through the conserved F or W. D genes are given only for firm matches. Where a row states a size, it is once, few, many or the class of an expanded clone; other rows omit it.

d_call	v_call	j_call	clone_size	cdr3_aa	cdr3_nt
-	TRBV29-1	TRBJ1-1	-	CSVDVTAIEAFF	TGCAGCGTTGATGTAACAGCAATTGAAGCTTTCTTT
-	TRBV7-6	TRBJ2-3	-	CASSLRRGRTDTQYF	TGTGCCAGCAGCTTAAGACGGGGACGCACAGATACGCAGTATTTT
-	TRBV30	TRBJ2-2	-	CAWSVERNTGELFF	TGTGCCTGGAGTGTCGAGAGAAACACCGGGGAGCTGTTTTTT
-	TRBV10-3	TRBJ2-2	once	CAIAQRLNTGELFF	TGTGCCATCGCGCAGAGACTGAACACCGGGGAGCTGTTTTTT
-	TRBV7-8	TRBJ1-1	-	CASSFTVYTEAFF	TGTGCCAGCAGCTTCACCGTTTACACTGAAGCTTTCTTT
-	TRBV6-6	TRBJ2-7	once	CASSNGDTYEQYF	TGTGCCAGCAGCAACGGAGATACCTACGAGCAGTACTTC
-	TRBV4-3	TRBJ2-3	-	CASSQGISDTQYF	TGCGCCAGCAGCCAAGGTATATCAGATACGCAGTATTTT
-	TRBV2	TRBJ2-5	-	CASRGLIGQYF	TGTGCCAGCAGGGGGCTGATTGGCCAGTACTTC
-	TRBV10-3	TRBJ2-1	-	CAISEGWEEQFF	TGTGCCATCAGTGAGGGGTGGGAGGAGCAGTTCTTC
TRBD2	TRBV9	TRBJ2-2	few	CASSAELAGGPFTGELFF	TGTGCCAGCAGCGCGGAACTAGCGGGAGGGCCATTTACCGGGGAGCTGTTTTTT
TRBD1	TRBV18	TRBJ1-6	-	CASSSRTGENSPLHF	TGTGCCAGCTCATCCAGGACAGGGGAAAATTCACCCCTCCACTTT
-	TRBV11-2	TRBJ2-1	-	CASSLVSPGTSSYNEQFF	TGTGCCAGCAGCTTAGTCTCTCCCGGCACTAGCTCCTACAATGAGCAGTTCTTC
TRBD2	TRBV7-9	TRBJ2-7	-	CASSLELAGDEQYF	TGTGCCAGCAGCTTAGAACTAGCGGGAGACGAGCAGTACTTC
TRBD2	TRBV27	TRBJ2-1	-	CASSLGAGGLYNEQFF	TGTGCCAGCAGTTTGGGAGCGGGAGGGCTCTACAATGAGCAGTTCTTC
TRBD2	TRBV11-2	TRBJ2-7	-	CASKRTSGISSYEQYF	TGTGCCAGCAAAAGAACTAGCGGGATATCCTCCTACGAGCAGTACTTC
-	TRBV30	TRBJ2-3	-	CAWSRGSGPDTQYF	TGTGCCTGGAGTAGGGGGAGTGGGCCGGATACGCAGTATTTT
TRBD2	TRBV4-1	TRBJ2-7	-	CASSQASGRTNYEQYF	TGCGCCAGCAGCCAAGCTAGCGGGAGGACGAACTACGAGCAGTACTTC
-	TRBV15	TRBJ1-1	few	CATSRGKPPAEAFF	TGTGCCACCAGCAGAGGAAAGCCTCCGGCTGAAGCTTTCTTT
TRBD1	TRBV7-2	TRBJ1-2	-	CASTSDRRYGYTF	TGTGCCAGCACCTCGGACAGGCGGTATGGCTACACCTTC
-	TRBV2	TRBJ2-3	-	CASSLLRGDTQYF	TGTGCCAGCTCCTTGCTTCGGGGAGATACGCAGTATTTT
-	TRBV5-4	TRBJ2-3	-	CASEDRSTDTQYF	TGTGCCAGCGAGGACCGTAGCACAGATACGCAGTATTTT
TRBD1	TRBV4-1	TRBJ1-1	many	CASSRGQGNNEAFF	TGCGCCAGCAGCCGGGGACAGGGGAACAATGAAGCTTTCTTT
TRBD2	TRBV27	TRBJ2-7	few	CASSPSGRKGEQYF	TGTGCCAGCAGCCCCAGCGGGAGAAAAGGCGAGCAGTACTTC
-	TRBV10-3	TRBJ2-7	few	CAISELLGEQYF	TGTGCCATCAGTGAGTTGCTAGGCGAGCAGTACTTC
-	TRBV10-3	TRBJ1-2	-	CAISEGWGDGYTF	TGTGCCATCAGTGAAGGATGGGGCGATGGCTACACCTTC
TRBD1	TRBV10-3	TRBJ1-4	-	CASAGGATNEKLFF	TGTGCCAGCGCAGGGGGTGCAACTAATGAAAAACTGTTTTTT
-	TRBV7-2	TRBJ1-5	-	CASSLGDVQPQHF	TGTGCCAGCAGCTTAGGCGACGTTCAGCCCCAGCATTTT
TRBD2	TRBV7-3	TRBJ2-7	once	CASSPQSAGGAYEQYF	TGTGCCAGCAGCCCCCAATCAGCGGGAGGGGCCTACGAGCAGTACTTC
-	TRBV28	TRBJ2-7	-	CASSFRWGPTREQYF	TGTGCCAGCAGTTTTCGGTGGGGGCCGACTAGAGAGCAGTACTTC
-	TRBV7-8	TRBJ1-5	-	CASSPLGQTYSNQPQHF	TGTGCCAGCAGCCCCCTTGGACAGACATATAGCAATCAGCCCCAGCATTTT